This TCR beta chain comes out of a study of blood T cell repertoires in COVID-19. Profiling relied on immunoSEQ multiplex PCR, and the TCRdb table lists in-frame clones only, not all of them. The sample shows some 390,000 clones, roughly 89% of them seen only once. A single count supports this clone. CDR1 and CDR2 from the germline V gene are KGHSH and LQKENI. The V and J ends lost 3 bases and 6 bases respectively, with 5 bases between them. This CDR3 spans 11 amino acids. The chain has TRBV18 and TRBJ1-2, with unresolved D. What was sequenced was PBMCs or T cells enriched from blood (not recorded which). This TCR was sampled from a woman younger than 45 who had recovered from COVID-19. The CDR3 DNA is TGTGCCAGCTCACCGTCGGATGGCTACACCTTC. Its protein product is CASSPSDGYTF.